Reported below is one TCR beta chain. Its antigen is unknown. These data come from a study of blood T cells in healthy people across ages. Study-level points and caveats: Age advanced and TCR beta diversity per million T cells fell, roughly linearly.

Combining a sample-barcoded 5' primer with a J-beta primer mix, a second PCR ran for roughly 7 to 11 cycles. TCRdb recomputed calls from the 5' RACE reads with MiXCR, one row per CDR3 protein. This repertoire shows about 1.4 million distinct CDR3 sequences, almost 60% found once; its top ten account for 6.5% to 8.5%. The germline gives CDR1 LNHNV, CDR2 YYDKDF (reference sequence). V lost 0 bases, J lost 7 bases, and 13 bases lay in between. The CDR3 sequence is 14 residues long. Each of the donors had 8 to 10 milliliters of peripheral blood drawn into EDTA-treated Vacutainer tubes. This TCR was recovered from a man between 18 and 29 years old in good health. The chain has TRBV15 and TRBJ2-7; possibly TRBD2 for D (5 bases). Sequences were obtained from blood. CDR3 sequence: CATSRDTGFREQYF. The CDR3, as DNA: TGTGCCACCAGCAGAGATACGGGGTTCCGGGAGCAGTACTTC.